This T cell receptor beta chain stems from a study of T-cell reconstitution after alpha-beta-depleted transplantation in children. Study-wide points: Several hundred rapidly expanded clones from non-depleted graft cells reportedly supplied alpha-beta T cells about two months post-transplant. T-cell numbers and diversity, one year after transplant, stemmed largely from T cells that were newly produced. Surviving recipient T cells and thymic progenitors accounted for the high day-60 TCRbeta diversity observed in some patients.

Researchers prepared the TCRbeta library using unique molecular identifiers, the study reports. TCRdb itself ran the PCR reads through MiXCR, one entry per CDR3 protein. The sample has under 50,000 distinct CDR3 sequences; 52% are singletons. V lost 5 bases and J lost 3, with 15 bases in between. Per germline, CDR1 SGHKS and CDR2 YYEKEE (reference sequence). The CDR3 is 14 amino acids. Comments on this clonotype: Its matching antigen is unknown.

The chain employs TRBV5-5 and TRBJ2-7; D is perhaps TRBD1 (5 bases). The receptor was derived from a boy younger than two with SCID, due to receive a stem cell transplant. The source was peripheral blood, collected before TCRalphabeta/CD19-depleted stem cell transplant. CDR3 in amino acids: CASSSQGNFYEQYF. The CDR3 region has the DNA TGTGCCAGCAGTTCGCAGGGAAACTTCTACGAGCAGTACTTC.